These T cell receptor beta chains were read from a single sample in a study of T cell changes during pregnancy in multiple sclerosis. The data were produced by immunoSEQ multiplex PCR, yet TCRdb's version contains in-frame clones alone and is incomplete. The table includes roughly 40,000 clones, around 90% detected once. The sequencing here drew on CD4+ T cells from peripheral blood mononuclear cells, taken in the third trimester of pregnancy. These receptor sequences come from a female donor with multiple sclerosis, enrolled in a pregnancy study. CDR3s include the opening cysteine and the closing phenylalanine or tryptophan. D genes are given only for firm matches. Clone size is shown for a subset of rows, as once, few, many or a class of expanded clone.

V gene	D gene	clone size	J gene	CDR3 DNA	CDR3 protein
TRBV29-1	TRBD2	-	TRBJ2-7	TGCAGCGTTGTGGCCCTAGCGGGAGTGCCCAGCGAGCAGTACTTC	CSVVALAGVPSEQYF
TRBV19	TRBD2	-	TRBJ2-1	TGTGCCAGTAGTCTTTTAGCGGGGGATGAGCAGTTCTTC	CASSLLAGDEQFF
TRBV4-1	-	once	TRBJ1-2	TGCGCCAGCAGCCAGCTCGGCAGGGAATATGGCTACACCTTC	CASSQLGREYGYTF
TRBV6-4	TRBD2	-	TRBJ2-1	TGTGCCAGCAGTGACTCGACAGCGGGAAACAATGAGCAGTTCTTC	CASSDSTAGNNEQFF
TRBV9	-	-	TRBJ2-7	TGTGCCAGCAGCGTAGCCCCGACAGACTCCTACGAGCAGTACTTC	CASSVAPTDSYEQYF
TRBV19	-	-	TRBJ2-2	TGTGCCAGTAGTCAGGGATCCGGGGAGCTGTTTTTT	CASSQGSGELFF
TRBV25-1	TRBD2	-	TRBJ2-3	TGTGCCAGCAGCAGACTAGCGGCTAGCACAGATACGCAGTATTTT	CASSRLAASTDTQYF
TRBV18	TRBD1	-	TRBJ1-3	TGTGCCAGCTCACCGACAGGGTCGGGAGGAAACACCATATATTTT	CASSPTGSGGNTIYF
TRBV5-4	TRBD2	-	TRBJ2-5	TGTGCCAGCAGCTTGGGGGGACTAGCGGTTGAGACCCAGTACTTC	CASSLGGLAVETQYF
TRBV11-2	TRBD1	-	TRBJ1-3	TGTGCCAGCAGCCCACTAACGGACAGGGGATATGGAAACACCATATATTTT	CASSPLTDRGYGNTIYF
TRBV4-1	TRBD2	-	TRBJ2-2	TGCGCCAGCAGCCAACCGACTAGCGGGAGGGGATACACCGGGGAGCTGTTTTTT	CASSQPTSGRGYTGELFF
TRBV7-2	-	few	TRBJ2-7	TGTGCCAGCAGCTTAACCCTAGTCGCCGAGCAGTACTTC	CASSLTLVAEQYF
TRBV28	-	-	TRBJ1-2	TGTGCCAGCGGATCTTACAGGGTGTCCTATGGCTACACCTTC	CASGSYRVSYGYTF
TRBV11-2	TRBD2	-	TRBJ2-1	TGTGCCAGCAGAAATACGATAGCGGGAGCAGGGTATGAGCAGTTCTTC	CASRNTIAGAGYEQFF
TRBV7-3	-	-	TRBJ2-7	TGTGCCAGCAGCTTGGCCCAGGGGTACGAGCAGTACTTC	CASSLAQGYEQYF
TRBV4-3	TRBD2	-	TRBJ2-4	TGCGCCAGCAGCCAAGTACTAGCGGGGGGGATTCAGTACTTC	CASSQVLAGGIQYF
TRBV25-1	-	-	TRBJ2-5	TGTGCCAGCCGGTTTACCCAAGAGACCCAGTACTTC	CASRFTQETQYF
TRBV5-1	-	-	TRBJ2-3	TGCGCCAGCAGCTACTCACTCGGGGGCACAGATACGCAGTATTTT	CASSYSLGGTDTQYF
TRBV6-5	-	-	TRBJ1-1	TGTGCCGAAAGACACGGTGGCACTGAAGCTTTCTTT	CAERHGGTEAFF
TRBV11-1	TRBD2	-	TRBJ2-7	TGTGCCAGCAGCTTAAAAGCGGGAGATTACCCCTCCTACGAGCAGTACTTC	CASSLKAGDYPSYEQYF
TRBV2	-	-	TRBJ2-2	TGTGCCAGCATGCCCCCACTGGGACTCAACACCGGGGAGCTGTTTTTT	CASMPPLGLNTGELFF
TRBV7-6	TRBD1	-	TRBJ2-1	TGTGCCAGCAGCTTAATGGGGACAGGGGAAGCTGAGCAGTTCTTC	CASSLMGTGEAEQFF
TRBV10-1	-	-	TRBJ1-5	TGCGCCAGCAGTGTAGGAGTTAATCAGCCCCAGCATTTT	CASSVGVNQPQHF
TRBV23-1	-	-	TRBJ1-3	TGCGCCAGCAGTCAACCGTTTCAGGGCTCGGGAAACACCATATATTTT	CASSQPFQGSGNTIYF
TRBV6-6	TRBD2	-	TRBJ2-5	TGTGCCAGCAGCCGAAGGGAGGGCCGGGAAGAGACCCAGTACTTC	CASSRREGREETQYF
TRBV5-1	TRBD1	-	TRBJ2-2	TGCGCCAGCAGCTTGGTCAGACAGGGCACCGGGGAGCTGTTTTTT	CASSLVRQGTGELFF
TRBV19	-	-	TRBJ2-7	TGTGCCAGTAGTCCCGACAGGCTCACCCTCTACGAGCAGTACTTC	CASSPDRLTLYEQYF
TRBV25-1	-	-	TRBJ2-7	TGTGCCAGCAGTGACCTAGTTGGCGAGCAGTACTTC	CASSDLVGEQYF
TRBV14	-	few	TRBJ1-1	TGTGCCAGCAGCTCCCAAGCCGTAGAAGCTTTCTTT	CASSSQAVEAFF
TRBV28	-	few	TRBJ1-1	TGTGCCAGCAGGGAACAGGGCGGCCATGAAGCTTTCTTT	CASREQGGHEAFF
TRBV19	TRBD1	-	TRBJ1-1	TGTGCCAGTAGTACCCGGGACAGGGCCCGGGACACTGAAGCTTTCTTT	CASSTRDRARDTEAFF
TRBV19	TRBD1	-	TRBJ1-2	TGTGCCAGTAGTATTAAAGGACAGGGTTTCAGTGGCTACACCTTC	CASSIKGQGFSGYTF
TRBV6-5	-	-	TRBJ2-7	TGTGCCAGCAGTTGGGGAGTGTACTACGAGCAGTACTTC	CASSWGVYYEQYF
TRBV30	-	-	TRBJ2-7	TGTGCCTGGAGAACAACAGGGTCCTACGAGCAGTACTTC	CAWRTTGSYEQYF
TRBV19	-	-	TRBJ2-2	TGTGCCAGTATCGGGAGAACCGGGGAGCTGTTTTTT	CASIGRTGELFF
TRBV10-3	-	-	TRBJ1-5	TGTGCCATCAGTGAGGGAAACCCCGGGGGCAATCAGCCCCAGCATTTT	CAISEGNPGGNQPQHF
TRBV30	-	-	TRBJ1-6	TGTGCCTGGATGCGGGGGGCAGCGAGGAATTCACCCCTCCACTTT	CAWMRGAARNSPLHF
TRBV30	-	-	TRBJ1-2	TGTGCCTGGAGTAAACAGCTCTATGGCTACACCTTC	CAWSKQLYGYTF
TRBV5-1	TRBD2	-	TRBJ2-3	TGCGCCAGCAGCTTGCGGGGACTAGCCAGAGATACGCAGTATTTT	CASSLRGLARDTQYF
TRBV19	-	-	TRBJ2-7	TGTGCCAGTCGAGACTCCGGGAGCTCGGGCGAGCAGTACTTC	CASRDSGSSGEQYF
TRBV28	-	-	TRBJ2-1	TGTGCCACCGGGGGGCGGTACAATGAGCAGTTCTTC	CATGGRYNEQFF
TRBV5-6	TRBD1	once	TRBJ1-5	TGTGCCAGCAGCTTGGTAGGGGGCAAGCAGCCCCAGCATTTT	CASSLVGGKQPQHF
TRBV5-6	-	few	TRBJ2-7	TGTGCCAGCAGCTTCCCTAGCCACGAGCAGTACTTC	CASSFPSHEQYF
TRBV10-3	-	-	TRBJ2-1	TGTGCCACGCAGCGGCACAATGAGCAGTTCTTC	CATQRHNEQFF
TRBV6-1	TRBD2	-	TRBJ2-4	TGTGCCAGCAGTGAAGCGCAGGGACTAGCGGGAGTATTAGCCAAAAACATTCAGTACTTC	CASSEAQGLAGVLAKNIQYF
TRBV4-1	TRBD1	-	TRBJ2-7	TGCGCCAGCAGCCAAGTGGCGCAGGGGGTTTTTGCCTACGAGCAGTACTTC	CASSQVAQGVFAYEQYF
TRBV5-5	TRBD1	-	TRBJ2-7	TGTGCCAGCAGCTTGACCCTCGGGACAGGGAACGCTAGGACGCTAGGCGAGCAGTACTTC	CASSLTLGTGNARTLGEQYF
TRBV5-1	TRBD1	-	TRBJ1-1	TGCGCCAGCAGCCAAGGGGGCTTCAGCACTGAAGCTTTCTTT	CASSQGGFSTEAFF
TRBV20-1	-	-	TRBJ2-5	TGCAGTGCTAGCGAGAAAGAGACCCAGTACTTC	CSASEKETQYF
TRBV28	-	-	TRBJ1-5	TGTGCCAGCAGCCCGACAAGACGCAATCAGCCCCAGCATTTT	CASSPTRRNQPQHF